Following are 5 T cell receptor beta chains from one sample sequenced in a study of cytomegalovirus exposure and HLA in healthy donors. PCR amplification relied on 60 Vbeta primers (plus 13 Jbeta primers). The protocol was immunoSEQ multiplex PCR, while the TCRdb copy is restricted to in-frame clones and leaves out a portion. The top ten hold under 3.5% of the sample, which has roughly 110,000 clones, 82% seen once. Sequencing was performed on PBMCs. The receptors were sampled from a man younger than 40 in good health and CMV-seropositive.

This clone was seen a single time. V and J are TRBV15 and TRBJ1-1, with no clear D. From germline, CDR1 is LNHNV and CDR2 YYDKDF (reference sequence). The CDR3 sequence is 12 residues long. Trimming removed 1 base at V and 11 bases at J, with 11 bases between. The CDR3 DNA sequence: TGTGCCACCAGCAGAGCTGTGGGGAGGGCTTTCTTT. It encodes CATSRAVGRAFF.

The V and J genes are TRBV29-1 and TRBJ2-5, with 9 positions matching TRBD2. Germline CDR1 and CDR2: SQVTM and ANQGSEA. This CDR3 spans 15 amino acids. V gave up 6 bases and J gave up 6 bases; unmatched junction bases: 14. The CDR3 protein is CSVTTGTSNSQTQYF. CDR3 nucleotide sequence: TGCAGCGTAACTACCGGGACTAGCAATAGTCAGACCCAGTACTTC.

The chain links TRBV9 to TRBJ2-2; D is unclear. CDR1 SGDLS and CDR2 YYNGEE come from the germline V gene. Trimming shortened V by 0 bases and J by 4 bases, and 4 bases separated the two germline ends. The CDR3 extends over 13 amino acids. The CDR3 DNA reads TGTGCCAGCAGCGTAGTTCGCACCGGGGAGCTGTTTTTT. Translated, it gives CASSVVRTGELFF.

V and J are TRBV7-9 and TRBJ2-1; a possible D gene is TRBD2 (7 bases). There are 16 residues in the CDR3. Trimming pared 3 bases from V and 4 bases from J, leaving 16 bases between. Germline V gene sequence: CDR1 SEHNR, CDR2 FQNEAQ (reference sequence). The CDR3 reads CASSFIGGGPYNEQFF. For the CDR3, the DNA is TGTGCCAGCAGCTTCATAGGGGGGGGCCCTTACAATGAGCAGTTCTTC. Supplemented by reference TRBV7-9 and TRBJ2-1, the full variable domain reads DTGVSQNPRHKITKRGQNVTFRCDPISEHNRLYWYRQTLGQGPEFLTYFQNEAQLEKSRLLSDRFSAERPKGSFSTLEIQRTEQGDSAMYLCASSFIGGGPYNEQFFGPGTRLTVL.

This rearrangement joins TRBV11-2 to TRBJ2-7, with 8 bases fitting TRBD1. The length of the CDR3 is 14 residues. In germline, CDR1 is SGHAT, CDR2 FQNNGV. The junction had 10 bases not matched to a gene; V was cut back by 7 bases and J by 5 bases. CDR3 in amino acids: CASTSPGQVNEQYF. Here the CDR3 DNA reads TGTGCCAGCACCTCCCCGGGACAGGTTAACGAGCAGTACTTC.